This T cell receptor (beta chain) was identified during a study of CD8+CD57+ T cells in acquired aplastic anemia (dated by TCRdb to 2016 to 2019). The study in broad terms: DNA extracted from sorted CD4+ and CD8+ cells had a mean of about 3.2 ug, with a range of roughly 0.18 to 27.4 ug. Mean read counts for healthy donor samples were 8.5 million to 10.8 million for CD4+ cells and 11.0 million for CD8+ cells. The research as a whole found: Although roughly 29 CD8+ CDR3 sequences were shared by patients and controls, these sequences appeared highly expressed in patients and within the immunodominant clones of patients. Patients and healthy controls showed no significant difference in CD8+ Simpson's diversity (P=0.060).

Reading the germline V gene gives CDR1 MGHDK and CDR2 SYGVNS. The CDR3 numbers 15 amino acids, ends counted. TCR repertoires of sorted CD4+ and CD8+ blood T cells from severe aplastic anemia patients and healthy subjects were deep-sequenced in the study. Ficoll-Paque density gradient centrifugation was used to isolate peripheral blood mononuclear cells. Before DNA extraction, CD4+ and CD8+ T cells were sorted by FACS or by magnetic beads. This clonotype was seen just once. This clone's antigen is unknown. A read error is likely, as this CDR3 ends without the conserved phenylalanine or tryptophan. The DNA is omitted, as the CDR3 cannot be located on it reliably, and the CDR3 follows TCRdb's listing. Genomic DNA served as template for TCR beta VDJ combination and CDR3 sequence profiling. An Illumina HiSeq 2000 was the platform used for TCR repertoire sequencing. Per the source publication's procedure: Repertoire assessment relied on Simpson's diversity index, CDR3 size and DJ length profiles, and TRBV/TRBJ rearrangement plots. The most abundant DNA sequence in the deep sequencing data was defined as the immunodominant clone. CDR3 amino acid sequences were screened for sharing across subjects and were compared with published repertoires and the VDJdb database. The raw public data were reprocessed by TCRdb itself: fastp quality trimming at Q25, MiXCR clonotype calling, in-frame beta chains only. One record per CDR3 amino acid sequence lists the most common genes and DNA. The V and J calls shown here were made by TCRdb, not taken from the authors' results. A total of 200,000 to 250,000 distinct CDR3 sequences appear in this sample, 61% of them only once. The leading ten clones occupy 25% to 30% of the sample.

The chain employs TRBV25-1 and TRBJ2-1; the DNA was not compared with TRBD1, the D call given in the table. Input material: sorted CD4+, CD8+, or CD8+CD57+ T cells (not recorded which) from PBMCs. This receptor was obtained from a human donor in good health. This receptor has the CDR3 CASSDRDRDGYTFGS.